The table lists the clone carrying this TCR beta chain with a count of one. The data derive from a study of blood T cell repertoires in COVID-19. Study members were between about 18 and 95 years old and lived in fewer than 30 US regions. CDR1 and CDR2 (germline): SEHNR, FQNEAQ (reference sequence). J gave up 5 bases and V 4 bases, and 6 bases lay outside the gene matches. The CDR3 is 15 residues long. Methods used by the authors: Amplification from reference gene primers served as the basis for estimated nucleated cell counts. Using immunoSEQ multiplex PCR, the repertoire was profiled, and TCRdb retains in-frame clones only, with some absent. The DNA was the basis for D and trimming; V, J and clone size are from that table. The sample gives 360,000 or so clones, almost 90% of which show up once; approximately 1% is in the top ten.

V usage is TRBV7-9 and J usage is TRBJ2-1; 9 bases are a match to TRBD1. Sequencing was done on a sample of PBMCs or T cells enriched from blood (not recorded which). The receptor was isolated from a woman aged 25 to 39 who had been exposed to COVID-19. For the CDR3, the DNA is TGTGCCAGCAGCTCACCGGGACAGGGACACAATGAGCAGTTCTTC. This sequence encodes CASSSPGQGHNEQFF.